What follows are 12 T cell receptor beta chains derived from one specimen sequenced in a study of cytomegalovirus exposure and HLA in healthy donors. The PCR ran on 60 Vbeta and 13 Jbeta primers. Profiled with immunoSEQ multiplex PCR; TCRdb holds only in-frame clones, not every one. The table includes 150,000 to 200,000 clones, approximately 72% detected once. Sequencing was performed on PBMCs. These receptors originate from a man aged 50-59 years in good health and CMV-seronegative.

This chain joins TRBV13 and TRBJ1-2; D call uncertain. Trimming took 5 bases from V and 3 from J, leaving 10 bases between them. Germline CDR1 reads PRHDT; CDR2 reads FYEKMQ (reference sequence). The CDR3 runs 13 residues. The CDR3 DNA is TGTGCCAGCAGCCGCACGGGAGACTATGGCTACACCTTC. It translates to CASSRTGDYGYTF.

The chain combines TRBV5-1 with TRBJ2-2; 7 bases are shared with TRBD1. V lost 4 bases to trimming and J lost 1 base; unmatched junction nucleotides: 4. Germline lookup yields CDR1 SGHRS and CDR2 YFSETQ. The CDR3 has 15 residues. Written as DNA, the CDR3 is TGCGCCAGCAGCGGCCGACAGGGGAACACCGGGGAGCTGTTTTTT. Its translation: CASSGRQGNTGELFF.

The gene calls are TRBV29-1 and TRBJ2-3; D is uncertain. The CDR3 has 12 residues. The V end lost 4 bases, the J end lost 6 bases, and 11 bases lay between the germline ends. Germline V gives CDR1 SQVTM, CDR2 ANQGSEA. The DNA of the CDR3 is TGCAGCGTTGGGGCTAATCGTGATACGCAGTATTTT. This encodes CSVGANRDTQYF.

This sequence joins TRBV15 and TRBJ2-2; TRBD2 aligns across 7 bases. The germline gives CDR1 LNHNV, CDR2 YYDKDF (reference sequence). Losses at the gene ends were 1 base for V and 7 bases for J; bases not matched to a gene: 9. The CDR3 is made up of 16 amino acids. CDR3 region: CATSRVDSTGGGELFF. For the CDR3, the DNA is TGTGCCACCAGCAGAGTCGACAGTACGGGAGGCGGGGAGCTGTTTTTT.

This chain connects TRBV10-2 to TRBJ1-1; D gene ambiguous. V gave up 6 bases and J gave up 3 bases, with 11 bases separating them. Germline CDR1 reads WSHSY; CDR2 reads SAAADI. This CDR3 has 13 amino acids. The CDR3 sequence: CASRWQFDTEAFF. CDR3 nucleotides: TGCGCCAGCAGGTGGCAGTTCGACACTGAAGCTTTCTTT.

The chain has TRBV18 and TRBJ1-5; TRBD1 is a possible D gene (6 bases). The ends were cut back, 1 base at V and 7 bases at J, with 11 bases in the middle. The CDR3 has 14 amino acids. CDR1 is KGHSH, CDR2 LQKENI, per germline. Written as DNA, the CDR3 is TGTGCCAGCTCACCACAGGCAGGGGAGCAGCCCCAGCATTTT. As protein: CASSPQAGEQPQHF.

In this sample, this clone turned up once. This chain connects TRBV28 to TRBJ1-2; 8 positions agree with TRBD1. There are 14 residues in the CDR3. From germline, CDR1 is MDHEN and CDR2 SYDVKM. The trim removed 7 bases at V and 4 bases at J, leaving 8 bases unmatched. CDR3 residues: CASNDSGGRYGYTF. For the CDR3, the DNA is TGTGCCAGCAACGACTCAGGGGGCCGCTATGGCTACACCTTC.

The CDR3 DNA is TGTGCCAGCAGCCGTCAGGGGGCAAACACTGAAGCTTTCTTT. Protein sequence: CASSRQGANTEAFF. This rearrangement joins TRBV7-9 to TRBJ1-1; TRBD1 matches at 8 bases. The ends lost 5 bases at V and 2 bases at J; junction bases unmatched: 4. Germline values: CDR1 SEHNR, CDR2 FQNEAQ (reference sequence). The CDR3 is 14 amino acids.

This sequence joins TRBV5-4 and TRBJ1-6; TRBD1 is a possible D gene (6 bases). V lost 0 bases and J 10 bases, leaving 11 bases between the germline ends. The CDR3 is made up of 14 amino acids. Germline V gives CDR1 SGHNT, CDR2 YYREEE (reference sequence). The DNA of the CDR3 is TGTGCCAGCAGCTTGGACAGGGACCAGTCACCCCTCCACTTT. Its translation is CASSLDRDQSPLHF.

CDR3 nucleotides: TGCGCCAGCAGCTTCCGGGACAGGGGGCGAGGCGAGCAGTACTTC. This gives the protein CASSFRDRGRGEQYF. The V gene is TRBV5-1, the J gene TRBJ2-7, with 12 bases identical to TRBD1. The V gene's germline CDR1 is SGHRS and CDR2 YFSETQ. The V segment lost 2 bases and the J segment 6 bases; nucleotides outside the gene matches: 6. This CDR3 is 15 amino acids long.

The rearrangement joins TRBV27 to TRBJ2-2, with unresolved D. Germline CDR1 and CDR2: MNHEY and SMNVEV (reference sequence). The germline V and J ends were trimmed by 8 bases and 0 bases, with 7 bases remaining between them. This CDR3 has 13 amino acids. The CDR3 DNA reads TGTGCCAGCCAACAGACGAACACCGGGGAGCTGTTTTTT. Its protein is CASQQTNTGELFF.

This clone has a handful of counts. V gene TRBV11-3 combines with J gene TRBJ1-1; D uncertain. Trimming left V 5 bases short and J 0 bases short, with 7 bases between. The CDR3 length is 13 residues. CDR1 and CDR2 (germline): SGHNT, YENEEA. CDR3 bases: TGTGCCAGCAGCGTCACTATGAACACTGAAGCTTTCTTT. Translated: CASSVTMNTEAFF.